A selection of T cell receptor beta chains follows, all from one sample in a study of T cell responses to AZD1222 COVID-19 vaccine. Repertoires were generated with immunoSEQ multiplex PCR, while TCRdb's copy carries only in-frame clones and drops some. The sample has under 150,000 clones, roughly nine tenths seen once. The sample in question was peripheral blood, obtained on day 0 of AZD1222 vaccination. Receptors originate from an adult in good health. Both conserved end residues are trimmed from each CDR3.

CDR3: ASAGGGGTYEQY; V: TRBV28; J: TRBJ2-7
CDR3: ASSPRPLGYGYT; V: TRBV27; J: TRBJ1-2
CDR3: AWSPQVQGGETQY; V: TRBV30; J: TRBJ2-5
CDR3: AISESVRLGGQVAEAF; V: TRBV10-3; J: TRBJ1-1
CDR3: ATSDRDRSSYNEQF; V: TRBV24-1; J: TRBJ2-1
CDR3: ASSVQMSGNTIY; V: TRBV9; J: TRBJ1-3
CDR3: ASSIQTSGMSEQF; V: TRBV5-4; J: TRBJ2-1
CDR3: ASSPDGLASYEQY; V: TRBV4-1; J: TRBJ2-7
CDR3: ASSQKWGQVKPYEQY; V: TRBV3-1/TRBV3-2; J: TRBJ2-7
CDR3: ASSSLGAGDHEQY; V: TRBV7-2; J: TRBJ2-7
CDR3: ASRTDRGTEAF; V: TRBV6-4; J: TRBJ1-1
CDR3: ASSQFVPYREAF; V: TRBV23-1; J: TRBJ1-1
CDR3: ASSLGRGPVPLATQY; V: TRBV5-6; J: TRBJ2-3
CDR3: SVEDRGNGLGTQY; V: TRBV29-1; J: TRBJ2-5
CDR3: ASSQGQGGTNEKLF; V: TRBV4-1; J: TRBJ1-4
CDR3: ASSFAGYYNEQF; V: TRBV7-8; J: TRBJ2-1
CDR3: ASSSDRSYLSYEQY; V: TRBV5-8; J: TRBJ2-7
CDR3: ATSSEYEQY; V: TRBV15; J: TRBJ2-7
CDR3: ASSQGATSVSYNEQF; V: TRBV4-3; J: TRBJ2-1
CDR3: ASSLRTSGASTDTQY; V: TRBV3-1/TRBV3-2; J: TRBJ2-3
CDR3: ASSLHGPYGYT; V: TRBV7-2; J: TRBJ1-2
CDR3: ASSWDSSSYEQY; V: TRBV7-9; J: TRBJ2-7
CDR3: ASSLGRGQLNEQF; V: TRBV7-9; J: TRBJ2-1
CDR3: ASSPGLEETQY; V: TRBV18; J: TRBJ2-5
CDR3: ASSPGLANTGELF; V: TRBV11-2; J: TRBJ2-2
CDR3: ASSLDVGQGGEAF; V: TRBV5-1; J: TRBJ1-1
CDR3: ASSTGPGRGYT; V: TRBV6-5; J: TRBJ1-2
CDR3: ASSLITGLTEAF; V: TRBV13; J: TRBJ1-1
CDR3: ASSIDRDYGYT; V: TRBV19; J: TRBJ1-2
CDR3: ASSQGSNEQF; V: TRBV4-1; J: TRBJ2-1
CDR3: SVEDRGYGYT; V: TRBV29-1; J: TRBJ1-2
CDR3: ASSLVAGEGTEAF; V: TRBV7-9; J: TRBJ1-1
CDR3: ASSLAGYEQF; V: TRBV12-3/TRBV12-4; J: TRBJ2-1
CDR3: ASSQETGTSGSDTQY; V: TRBV4-3; J: TRBJ2-3
CDR3: AWNEQGHYGYT; V: TRBV30; J: TRBJ1-2
CDR3: ASSWDGDYGYT; V: TRBV5-5; J: TRBJ1-2
CDR3: ASSKQEISGNTIY; V: TRBV9; J: TRBJ1-3
CDR3: ASFTSGRVYGEQF; V: TRBV7-8; J: TRBJ2-1
CDR3: ATSGQELAKNIQY; V: TRBV24-1; J: TRBJ2-4
CDR3: AISGEGRERPFYNEQF; V: TRBV10-3; J: TRBJ2-1
CDR3: ASSLDGTSNEQF; V: TRBV5-1; J: TRBJ2-1
CDR3: ASSSLATGELF; V: TRBV6-5; J: TRBJ2-2
CDR3: ASRSNYEQY; V: TRBV5-6; J: TRBJ2-7
CDR3: ASSPQAGLAGGNYEQY; V: TRBV7-3; J: TRBJ2-7
CDR3: SVGRTKELANYGYT; V: TRBV29-1; J: TRBJ1-2
CDR3: ASSPGQGFDQPQH; V: TRBV2; J: TRBJ1-5
CDR3: ASSRGQLANYGYT; V: TRBV6-5; J: TRBJ1-2
CDR3: ASSLGDRVVTGELF; V: TRBV7-3; J: TRBJ2-2
CDR3: ASSPNRGRDPNTEAF; V: TRBV18; J: TRBJ1-1
CDR3: ASSSKGVIDTGELF; V: TRBV5-1; J: TRBJ2-2
CDR3: ASSIGRVEAF; V: TRBV28; J: TRBJ1-1
CDR3: ASSFWGEGSYNEQF; V: TRBV7-2; J: TRBJ2-1
CDR3: ASTTSGEYGGELF; V: TRBV11-3; J: TRBJ2-2
CDR3: AWSVLGTNYGYT; V: TRBV30; J: TRBJ1-2
CDR3: ASSLDGKDTEAF; V: TRBV13; J: TRBJ1-1
CDR3: ASSWLGGGLF; V: TRBV7-9; J: TRBJ1-4
CDR3: ASSQGLAGLYEQY; V: TRBV27; J: TRBJ2-7